These 14 T cell receptor beta chains were all obtained from the same sample, sequenced in a study of naive and memory T cell subsets (dated by TCRdb to about 2017). The library was built by means of UMI-ligation and nested PCR. This sample was sequenced with an Illumina MiSeq. The beta constant-region primer was an equimolar mix of two oligonucleotides covering both TRBC1 and TRBC2. Four rounds of PCR were used to amplify ligated cDNA, with nested alpha and beta constant-region primers being used together with the SP2 primer. In-frame beta chains were kept once TCRdb had trimmed the public reads at Q25 with fastp and called clones with MiXCR. Every CDR3 protein is listed once, alongside the most common genes and DNA of its rows. Counted in this sample were approximately 80,000 distinct CDR3 sequences; about 9.9% of them appeared once. In total, the top ten clones hold about 1.3% of the sample. Material for sequencing was naive CD8+ T cells from blood. What the cell subset or site label conveys for this sample: naive T cells, CD45RA high CD27+. Every receptor here comes from a human donor in good health.

The rearrangement links TRBV4-3 to TRBJ1-1; D is uncertain. With 2 bases removed from V and 6 bases from J, the gap between germline ends came to 16 bases. Germline CDR1 is LGHNA and CDR2 is YSLEER. CDR3 size: 15 residues. The DNA of the CDR3 is TGCGCCAGCAGCCAATTTGGAGGGATGGGTTCTGAAGCTTTCTTT. Translating it yields CASSQFGGMGSEAFF.

The table lists this clonotype with many counts. The chain uses TRBV4-2 and TRBJ2-7, with 13 bases aligning to TRBD2. V lost 3 bases and J lost 2; bases outside the gene matches: 7. The length of the CDR3 is 17 residues. CDR1 is LGHNA and CDR2 is YNFKEQ in the germline V gene. The CDR3: CASSQSLTSGGTYEQYF. The DNA of the CDR3 is TGTGCCAGCAGCCAGAGCTTGACTAGCGGGGGGACCTACGAGCAGTACTTC.

This clonotype was found a few times. The chain couples TRBV4-1 to TRBJ2-1; 8 bases match TRBD2. CDR1 is MGHRA, CDR2 YSYEKL, per germline. The V and J ends lost 3 bases and 6 bases, in that order; junction bases with no gene match: 7. The CDR3 is 15 residues long. CDR3 coding DNA: TGCGCCAGCAGCCAGACCGGGACTAGTCTCAATGAGCAGTTCTTC. This encodes CASSQTGTSLNEQFF.

This clonotype came up a few times. The chain couples TRBV3-1 to TRBJ2-1; D gene unclear. Germline V CDR1 and CDR2: LGHDT, YNNKEL (reference sequence). V lost 1 base to trimming and J lost 6 bases, with 10 bases between them. The CDR3 covers 14 residues. CDR3 nucleotides: TGTGCCAGCAGCCAAGTAGGGTATGCCAATGAGCAGTTCTTC. Its protein product is CASSQVGYANEQFF.

In this sample, this clonotype turned up many times. The J gene is TRBJ2-7, the V gene TRBV12-3 or TRBV12-4; D uncertain. This CDR3 contains 14 residues. V shed 3 bases and J shed 2 bases, with 11 bases lying between them. The CDR3 sequence is CASSFSGTPYEQYF. In DNA, the CDR3 is TGTGCCAGCAGTTTTTCCGGTACGCCCTACGAGCAGTACTTC.

This clonotype was seen a handful of times. The CDR3 sequence is CASTPLAALGEQFF. CDR3 coding DNA: TGTGCCAGCACCCCTCTGGCGGCCTTGGGGGAGCAGTTCTTC. The gene calls are TRBV27 and TRBJ2-1; D ambiguous. V was shortened by 7 bases and J by 10 bases, with 20 bases between the two germline ends. Germline loops: CDR1 MNHEY, CDR2 SMNVEV (reference sequence). This CDR3 region has 14 residues.

This clonotype was found many times. The V gene is TRBV20-1, the J gene TRBJ1-6; D perhaps matches TRBD1 (5 bases). Germline V gives CDR1 DFQATT, CDR2 SNEGSKA (reference sequence). The CDR3 runs 17 residues. V was pared by 0 bases and J by 0 bases, with 12 bases between. The CDR3: CSARDLAGTSYNSPLHF. The CDR3 DNA reads as TGCAGTGCTAGAGATCTGGCAGGGACCTCCTATAATTCACCCCTCCACTTT.

This clonotype was observed a few times. In DNA, the CDR3 is TGTGCCAGCAGCCCCAGACTAGCGGGAGGGATAGACAATGAGCAGTTCTTC. Its translation: CASSPRLAGGIDNEQFF. The V call is TRBV3-1, the J call TRBJ2-1; 14 nucleotides line up with TRBD2. The CDR3 contains 17 residues. Losses at the gene ends were 4 bases for V and 5 bases for J; bases not matched to a gene: 7. The germline V gene encodes CDR1 LGHDT and CDR2 YNNKEL (reference sequence).

This clonotype has a count of ten or more. The V gene is TRBV5-4, the J gene TRBJ1-5, with D maybe TRBD1 (5 bases). V dropped 3 bases and J dropped 7 bases, with 11 bases sitting between them. CDR3 length equals 13 residues. CDR1 and CDR2 (germline): SGHNT, YYREEE (reference sequence). CDR3 DNA: TGTGCCAGCAGCTATGGGACTGAACAGCCCCAGCATTTT. Translated: CASSYGTEQPQHF.

This clonotype was detected a few times. V and J are TRBV10-3 and TRBJ1-1; 7 bases match TRBD1. V lost 8 bases, J lost 1 base, and 7 bases stayed unmatched. The CDR3 totals 14 residues. CDR1 and CDR2 (germline): ENHRY, SYGVKD. The CDR3 sequence is CAIAPGGSNTEAFF. The CDR3, as DNA: TGTGCCATCGCTCCAGGGGGTTCGAACACTGAAGCTTTCTTT.

In its sample, this clonotype was seen many times. The chain couples TRBV2 to TRBJ1-2, with 12 bases identical to TRBD1. Germline assignment: CDR1 SNHLY and CDR2 FYNNEI. The CDR3 consists of 14 residues. V lost 10 bases to trimming and J lost 5 bases; unmatched junction nucleotides: 8. Here the CDR3 reads CAIPGQGAEYGYTF. For the CDR3, the DNA is TGTGCCATTCCGGGACAGGGGGCGGAATATGGCTACACCTTC.

In its sample, this clonotype was seen many times. The chain links TRBV20-1 to TRBJ2-2; the D gene is possibly TRBD2 (6 bases). V was cut by 1 base and J by 3 bases, with 15 bases left in between. Per germline, CDR1 DFQATT and CDR2 SNEGSKA (reference sequence). The CDR3 sequence is 16 residues long. CDR3 loop: CSARGRGEVDTGELFF. The CDR3 DNA sequence: TGCAGTGCTAGAGGGAGAGGGGAGGTGGACACCGGGGAGCTGTTTTTT.

The sample holds a few counts of this clonotype. The chain recombines TRBV6-2 or TRBV6-3 with TRBJ2-1, with 10 bases lining up with TRBD2. V trimming: 0 bases; J trimming: 9 bases; junction bases outside the gene matches: 11. CDR1 and CDR2 from the germline V gene are MNHEY and SVGEGT. This CDR3 has 17 residues. The DNA of the CDR3 is TGTGCCAGCAGTTACTCCCCCTTCACTAGCGGGATAAGTGAGCAGTTCTTC. This encodes CASSYSPFTSGISEQFF.

This chain links TRBV14 with TRBJ2-3; TRBD2 matches at 7 bases. Germline CDR1 reads SGHDN; CDR2 reads FVKESK. The CDR3 contains 17 residues. V lost 0 bases to trimming and J lost 5 bases; unmatched junction nucleotides: 11. The CDR3 reads CASSQEWKSGIGDTQYF. As DNA, the CDR3 is TGTGCCAGCAGCCAAGAATGGAAGAGCGGGATTGGAGATACGCAGTATTTT.